The TCR beta chain under discussion was sequenced for a study of T cell responses to AZD1222 COVID-19 vaccine. Here immunoSEQ multiplex PCR was the method, and the copy in TCRdb shows in-frame clones only, minus some. The table includes about 150,000 clones, 70% to 90% detected once. As concerns this clone: Its antigen remains unknown.

Study findings and constraints: Mostly white British, mostly female donors; authors suggested clonal diversity may be underestimated. Repertoires were obtained only post-peak T cell response. Just 5 to 7 people given AZD1222 tested seropositive at baseline.

Germline V gives CDR1 KGHDR, CDR2 SFDVKD. The CDR3 extends over 16 amino acids. V lost 1 base and J lost 5, with 15 bases in between. The V call is TRBV24-1, the J call TRBJ2-3, with D perhaps matching TRBD1 or TRBD2 (5 bases each). The sample in question was peripheral blood, obtained on day 0 of AZD1222 vaccination. The TCR originated in an adult in good health. CDR3 sequence: CATSDFTGPEGDTQYF. As DNA, the CDR3 is TGTGCCACCAGTGATTTCACGGGGCCCGAGGGAGATACGCAGTATTTT.